The 13 T cell receptor beta chains below were found in one sample sequenced in a study of breast tumors, draining lymph nodes, adjacent tissues. Samples came from axillary lymph nodes draining the breast cancer. TCRdb re-analysed the multiplex PCR reads in MiXCR, keeping a single row per CDR3 protein. This table holds around 110,000 distinct CDR3 sequences, more than 25% found once. The sample consisted of axillary lymph node tissue. The receptors were sampled from a female donor with breast cancer. Some clones in this sample may be carry-over from other donors' samples.

This chain connects TRBV6-1 to TRBJ2-3; D perhaps matches TRBD2 (5 bases). V was trimmed by 9 bases and J by 4 bases, leaving 14 bases between them. The CDR3 loop spans 13 amino acids. The V gene's germline CDR1 is MNHNS and CDR2 SASEGT. The CDR3 region has the DNA TGTGCCAGTGAGGACTGGAACTCAGATACGCAGTATTTT. It specifies CASEDWNSDTQYF.

Only a few counts were recorded for this clonotype. One end of the junction is discordant with germline, which a read error may explain. V is TRBV6-6 and J is TRBJ2-1, with TRBD1 as a possible D gene (6 bases). The CDR3 runs 17 residues. Germline loops: CDR1 MNHNY, CDR2 SVGAGI (reference sequence). This CDR3 is CASSHSGMTGVYNEQFF. Written as DNA, the CDR3 is TGTGCCAGCAGTCACTCCGGAATGACAGGAGTATACAATGAGCAGTTCTTC.

This clonotype was recorded at least ten times. The rearrangement uses TRBV4-1 and TRBJ2-7; D may match TRBD1 or TRBD2 (5 bases each). V lost 3 bases and J lost 2, with 8 bases in between. The V gene's germline CDR1 is MGHRA and CDR2 YSYEKL. There are 13 residues in the CDR3. CDR3 DNA: TGCGCCAGCAGCCAGAGGGGCCCCTACGAGCAGTACTTC. This codes for CASSQRGPYEQYF.

This rearrangement joins TRBV14 to TRBJ1-6; 7 positions agree with TRBD1. CDR1 SGHDN and CDR2 FVKESK come from the germline V gene. This CDR3 is 15 amino acids long. The J segment lost 9 bases and the V segment lost 4 bases, leaving 9 bases of the junction unmatched. CDR3 region: CASSPVGQFSSPLHF. The DNA of the CDR3 is TGTGCCAGCAGCCCAGTGGGACAGTTCAGTTCACCCCTCCACTTT.

This clonotype was detected ten times or more. The chain uses TRBV14 and TRBJ2-7, with TRBD1 matching 9 bases. The CDR3 length is 13 residues. The V gene end was trimmed by 3 bases and the J gene end by 12 bases; junction bases not matched to a gene: 9. From germline, CDR1 is SGHDN and CDR2 FVKESK. CDR3 coding DNA: TGTGCCAGCAGCCACTTTTGGACAGGGGTTCCGTACTTC. It codes for CASSHFWTGVPYF.

In its sample, this clonotype was seen many times. V usage is TRBV5-1 and J usage is TRBJ2-1, with 10 nucleotides matching TRBD2. After removal of 2 bases from V and 10 bases from J, the junction contained 9 bases not matched to a gene. Germline CDR1 and CDR2: SGHRS and YFSETQ. This CDR3 has 15 amino acids. CDR3 protein: CASSLSSGSSPEQFF. CDR3 coding DNA: TGCGCCAGCAGCTTATCTAGCGGGAGTTCCCCGGAGCAGTTCTTC.

The chain carries TRBV2 and TRBJ1-1; the D is unclear. There are 13 residues in the CDR3. The V and J ends lost 11 bases and 3 bases respectively, with 16 bases between them. CDR1 is SNHLY, CDR2 FYNNEI, per germline. The CDR3 sequence: CASARDPYTEAFF. CDR3 bases: TGTGCCTCAGCTAGAGATCCCTACACTGAAGCTTTCTTT.

The chain is built from TRBV6-5 and TRBJ2-2, with D maybe TRBD2 (6 bases). The germline gives CDR1 MNHEY, CDR2 SVGAGI. V lost 1 base and J 0 bases, leaving 9 bases between the germline ends. CDR3 length: 16 amino acids. The CDR3 sequence is CASSYYGTANTGELFF. CDR3 nucleotides: TGTGCCAGCAGTTACTACGGGACTGCGAACACCGGGGAGCTGTTTTTT.

This clonotype was observed many times. V and J are TRBV20-1 and TRBJ2-3; TRBD2 aligns across 10 bases. CDR3 length: 14 amino acids. Germline V gene lookup returns CDR1 DFQATT and CDR2 SNEGSKA (reference sequence). The ends lost 3 bases at V and 2 bases at J; junction bases unmatched: 2. The CDR3 DNA follows: TGCAGTGCTAGCCTAGCGGGAGTCACAGATACGCAGTATTTT. Protein product: CSASLAGVTDTQYF.

The chain joins TRBV7-2 to TRBJ1-2; the match to TRBD1 covers 9 bases. V was pared by 4 bases and J by 6 bases, with 9 bases of the junction left unmatched. This CDR3 contains 15 residues. Germline assignment: CDR1 SGHTA and CDR2 FQGNSA. Here the CDR3 reads CASSSGQGRFDGYTF. The CDR3 DNA reads TGTGCCAGCAGCTCGGGACAGGGCCGTTTTGATGGCTACACCTTC.

This clonotype was seen many times. V is TRBV12-3 or TRBV12-4 and J is TRBJ1-5; TRBD1 might be the D (5 bases). V dropped 6 bases and J dropped 4 bases, with 16 bases sitting between them. CDR3 length: 15 residues. The CDR3 DNA follows: TGTGCCAGCAGCAGCCGCAGGGTTCTTAATCAGCCCCAGCATTTT. As protein: CASSSRRVLNQPQHF.

This clonotype came up many times. The chain couples TRBV28 to TRBJ1-5, with a tentative D call TRBD1 (5 bases). This CDR3 comprises 14 residues. V lost 10 bases to trimming and J lost 0 bases, with 13 bases between them. The germline V gene has CDR1 MDHEN and CDR2 SYDVKM. The CDR3 here is CAITQGYSNQPQHF. CDR3 nucleotides: TGTGCCATCACGCAGGGTTATAGCAATCAGCCCCAGCATTTT.

The chain recombines TRBV9 with TRBJ1-2, with a possible D match to TRBD1 (6 bases). The CDR3 is 12 residues long. CDR1 is SGDLS and CDR2 is YYNGEE in the germline V gene. V lost 0 bases and J 10 bases, leaving 10 bases between the germline ends. The CDR3 spells CASSVDGGHYTF. The CDR3 DNA reads TGTGCCAGCAGCGTAGACGGGGGGCACTACACCTTC.